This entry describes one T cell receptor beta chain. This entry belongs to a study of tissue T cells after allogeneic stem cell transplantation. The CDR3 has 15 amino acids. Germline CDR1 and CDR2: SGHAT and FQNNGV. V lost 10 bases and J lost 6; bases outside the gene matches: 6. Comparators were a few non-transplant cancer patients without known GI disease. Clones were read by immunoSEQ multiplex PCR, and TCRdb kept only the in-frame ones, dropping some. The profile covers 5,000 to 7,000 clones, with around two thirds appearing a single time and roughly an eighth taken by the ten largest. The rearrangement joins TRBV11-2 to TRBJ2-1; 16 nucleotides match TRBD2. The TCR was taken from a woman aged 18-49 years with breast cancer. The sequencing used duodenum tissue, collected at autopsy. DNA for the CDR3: TGTGCCACGGGGACTAGCGGGAGGGTCGTCAATGAGCAGTTCTTC. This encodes CATGTSGRVVNEQFF.